The 4 T cell receptor beta chains in this list originate from one sample, sequenced in a study of T cells in Graves' hyperthyroidism and ophthalmopathy. Researchers took RNA transcripts and amplified the TCR beta CDR3 regions from them. The HTBI primer set was used in a first-round RT-PCR of the TCR CDR3. MiXCR, applied by TCRdb to the multiplex PCR reads, yields one record per CDR3 protein. Among around 300,000 distinct CDR3 sequences, roughly 19% were seen once, and the ten largest hold 35% to 40%. The sequenced sample consisted of blood. These receptors all stem from a man aged 50-60 years with Graves' ophthalmopathy.

Comment on this clonotype: A much larger clone sits a single nucleotide away, making a read error possible. The rearrangement joins TRBV28 to TRBJ1-3, with 7 bases lining up with TRBD1. CDR3 length: 16 residues. Germline loops: CDR1 MDHEN, CDR2 SYDVKM. CDR3 protein: CASSKMGQNSGNTTYF. The CDR3, as DNA: TGTGCCAGCAGTAAGATGGGACAGAACTCTGGAAACACCACATATTTT.

This clonotype was seen repeatedly, ten times or more. The chain combines TRBV2 with TRBJ2-1; 14 bases align to TRBD2. Trimming removed 4 bases from V and 4 bases from J; junction bases left unmatched: 3. The CDR3 length is 16 residues. Germline V CDR1 and CDR2: SNHLY, FYNNEI. CDR3 sequence (DNA): TGTGCCAGCAGTGGACTAGCGGGAGGGTCATACAATGAGCAGTTCTTC. Translation: CASSGLAGGSYNEQFF.

This clonotype was counted many times. The V gene is TRBV27, the J gene TRBJ2-3; D gene unclear. This CDR3 region has 15 residues. CDR1 is MNHEY and CDR2 is SMNVEV in the germline V gene (reference sequence). The germline V and J ends were trimmed by 6 bases and 1 base, with 14 bases remaining between them. CDR3 DNA sequence: TGTGCCAGCAGACTCTCAGACCGTCGCACAGATACGCAGTATTTT. Its translation: CASRLSDRRTDTQYF.

This clonotype was recorded at least ten times. The V call is TRBV27, the J call TRBJ1-5; maybe TRBD1 (5 bases). V was pared by 6 bases and J by 0 bases, with 12 bases between. The germline CDR1 and CDR2 sequences are MNHEY and SMNVEV (reference sequence). This CDR3 comprises 15 residues. The CDR3: CASRAGTPSNQPQHF. The CDR3 DNA follows: TGTGCCAGCAGAGCCGGGACTCCTAGCAATCAGCCCCAGCATTTT.